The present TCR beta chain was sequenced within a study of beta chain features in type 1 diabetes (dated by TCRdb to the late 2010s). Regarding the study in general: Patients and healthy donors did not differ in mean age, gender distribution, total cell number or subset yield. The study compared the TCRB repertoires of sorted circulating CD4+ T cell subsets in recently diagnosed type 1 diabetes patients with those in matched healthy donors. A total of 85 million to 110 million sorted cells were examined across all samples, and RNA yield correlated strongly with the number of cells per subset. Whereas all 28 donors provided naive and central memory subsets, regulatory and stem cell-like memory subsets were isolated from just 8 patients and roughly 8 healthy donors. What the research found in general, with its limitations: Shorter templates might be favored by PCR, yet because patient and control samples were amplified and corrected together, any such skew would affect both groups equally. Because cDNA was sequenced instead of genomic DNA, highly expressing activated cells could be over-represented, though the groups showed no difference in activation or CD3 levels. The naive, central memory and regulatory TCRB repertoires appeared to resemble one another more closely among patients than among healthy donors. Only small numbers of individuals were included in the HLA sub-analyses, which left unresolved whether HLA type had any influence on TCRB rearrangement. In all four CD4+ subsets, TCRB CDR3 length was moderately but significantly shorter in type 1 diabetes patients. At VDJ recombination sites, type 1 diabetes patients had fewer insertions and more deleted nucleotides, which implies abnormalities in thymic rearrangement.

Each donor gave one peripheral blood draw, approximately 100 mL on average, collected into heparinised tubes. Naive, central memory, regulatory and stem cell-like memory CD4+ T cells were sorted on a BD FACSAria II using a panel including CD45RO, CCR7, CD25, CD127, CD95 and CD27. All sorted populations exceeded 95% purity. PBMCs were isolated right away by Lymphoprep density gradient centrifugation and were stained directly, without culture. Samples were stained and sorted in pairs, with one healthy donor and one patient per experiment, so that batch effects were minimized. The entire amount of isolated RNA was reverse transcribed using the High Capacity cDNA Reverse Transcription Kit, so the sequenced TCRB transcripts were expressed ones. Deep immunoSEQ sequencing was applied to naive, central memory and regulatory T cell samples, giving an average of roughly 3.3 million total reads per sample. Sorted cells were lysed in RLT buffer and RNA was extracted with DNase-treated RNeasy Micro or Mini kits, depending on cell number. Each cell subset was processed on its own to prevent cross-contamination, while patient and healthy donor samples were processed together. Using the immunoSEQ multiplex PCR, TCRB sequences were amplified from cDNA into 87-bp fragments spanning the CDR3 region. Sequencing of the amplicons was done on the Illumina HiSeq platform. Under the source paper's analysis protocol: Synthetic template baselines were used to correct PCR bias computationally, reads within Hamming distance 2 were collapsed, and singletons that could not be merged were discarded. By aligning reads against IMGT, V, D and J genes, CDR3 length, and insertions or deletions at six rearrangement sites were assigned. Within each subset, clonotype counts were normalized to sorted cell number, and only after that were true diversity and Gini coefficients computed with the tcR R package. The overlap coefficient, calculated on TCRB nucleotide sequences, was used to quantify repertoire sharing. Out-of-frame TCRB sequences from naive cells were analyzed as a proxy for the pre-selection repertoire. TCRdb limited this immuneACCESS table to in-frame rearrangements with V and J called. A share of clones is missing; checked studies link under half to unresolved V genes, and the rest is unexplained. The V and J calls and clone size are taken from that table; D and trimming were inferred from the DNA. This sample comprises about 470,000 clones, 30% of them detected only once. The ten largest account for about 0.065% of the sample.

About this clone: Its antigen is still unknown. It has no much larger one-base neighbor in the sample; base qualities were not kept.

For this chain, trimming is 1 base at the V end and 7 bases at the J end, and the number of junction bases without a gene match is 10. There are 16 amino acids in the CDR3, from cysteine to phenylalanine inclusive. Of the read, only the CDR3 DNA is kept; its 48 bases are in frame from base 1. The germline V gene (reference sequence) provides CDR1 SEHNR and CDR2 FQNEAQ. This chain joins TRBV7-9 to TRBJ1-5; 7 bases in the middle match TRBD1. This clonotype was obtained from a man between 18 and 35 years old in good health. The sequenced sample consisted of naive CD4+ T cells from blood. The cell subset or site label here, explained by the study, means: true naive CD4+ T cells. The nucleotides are TGTGCCAGCAGCTTAGAGGTAGGGGGCGCGGGACAGCCCCAGCATTTT. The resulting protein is CASSLEVGGAGQPQHF.